This TCR beta chain emerged from a study of cytomegalovirus exposure and HLA in healthy donors. In the PCR, 60 Vbeta and 13 Jbeta primers were used. The assay was immunoSEQ multiplex PCR, and TCRdb's table has in-frame clones only and misses some. The sample has 200,000 to 250,000 clones; around four fifths are singletons. Note on this clone: Its antigen is unidentified.

In germline, CDR1 is DFQATT, CDR2 SNEGSKA (reference sequence). This CDR3 comprises 10 residues. With 3 bases removed from V and 6 bases from J, the gap between germline ends came to 4 bases. General study findings and limits: Cytomegalovirus association was listed for under 200 TCR beta chains.

This sequence originates from a male donor in good health and CMV-seronegative. The sequenced sample was PBMCs. The chain recombines TRBV20-1 with TRBJ2-3; D remains unclear. DNA for the CDR3: TGCAGTGCTAGTTCTGATACGCAGTATTTT. Amino acid sequence: CSASSDTQYF.